Listed here is a single TCR beta chain. The CDR3 totals 16 residues. V gave up 5 bases and J gave up 7 bases; unmatched junction bases: 8. Germline values: CDR1 SGHTA, CDR2 FQGNSA. This entry comes from a study of blood T cell repertoires in COVID-19. Study in general: The United States, Italy and Spain supplied acute and convalescent COVID-19 samples. T cells, B-cell-depleted T cells, or PBMCs supplied cDNA or gDNA.

Sequencing was performed with immunoSEQ multiplex PCR; in TCRdb, only in-frame clones are kept and a portion is missing. This table has about 240,000 clones, 86% appearing once. The chain links TRBV7-2 to TRBJ2-2; 12 nucleotides agree with TRBD2. The clonotype originates from a man older than 75 with acute or convalescent COVID-19. The sample consisted of peripheral blood. CDR3 DNA: TGTGCCAGCAGCCTCCGACTAGCGGGAGCGGGCGGGGAGCTGTTTTTT. Its translation is CASSLRLAGAGGELFF.